Reported below is one T cell receptor (beta chain). Its antigen remains unidentified. These data originate in a study of shared clonotypes between healthy human individuals. The wider study: A couple of female and a few male donors aged 18 to 49 were enrolled. The study's findings and limits: Only blood was sampled, and tissue TCR repertoires likely differ from blood ones.

The repertoire was sequenced with immunoSEQ multiplex PCR; TCRdb's copy has only in-frame clones and lacks some. The table records fewer than 1.8 million clones, 98% of them present only once. The CDR3 is 14 residues long. The V end was cut by 7 bases, the J end by 0 bases, with 10 bases between. In germline, CDR1 is MDHEN, CDR2 SYDVKM. The J gene is TRBJ2-1, the V gene TRBV28; D may match TRBD1 or TRBD2 (5 bases each). Sequencing was carried out using naive CD4+ T cells sorted from blood. Subset in this sample: CD45RA+ positively selected. The TCR was taken from a man aged 25 to 40 in good health. The CDR3 nucleotides read TGTGCCAGCATCGGGACCCGCTCCTACAATGAGCAGTTCTTC. This codes for CASIGTRSYNEQFF.